The sequence of this T cell receptor (beta chain) was determined in a study of shared clonotypes between healthy human individuals. Study results and caveats: Among donors, clonotype sharing was expected to be affected by sequencing depth. For naive CD4 cells, 4.5% to 6.5% of clonotypes were shared across a handful of donors. Against clonotypes common to all four donors, non-shared ones had lower generation probabilities.

An assay was performed, and its level was deep. Some clones are missing from TCRdb's copy, which holds only in-frame ones; the method was immunoSEQ multiplex PCR. The repertoire includes hundreds of thousands of clones, about 90% of them detected once, and about 24% sits in the top ten. Notes on this clone: Its antigen remains unidentified.

CD45RO negativity and positive selection for CCR7 defined naive CD8 cells, a population that excluded terminally differentiated effector memory CD45RA+ cells. This CDR3 contains 13 residues. Germline V gene data show CDR1 as MNHEY and CDR2 as SVGAGI. V dropped 5 bases and J dropped 4 bases, with 12 bases sitting between them. This clonotype originated in a man aged 30 to 39 in good health. The V call is TRBV6-5, the J call TRBJ2-7; a weak D match, TRBD2 (6 bases). Sample: naive CD8+ T cells sorted from blood. This chain's CDR3 is CASSPPSGYEQYF. CDR3 bases: TGTGCCAGCAGTCCCCCCAGCGGGTACGAGCAGTACTTC.